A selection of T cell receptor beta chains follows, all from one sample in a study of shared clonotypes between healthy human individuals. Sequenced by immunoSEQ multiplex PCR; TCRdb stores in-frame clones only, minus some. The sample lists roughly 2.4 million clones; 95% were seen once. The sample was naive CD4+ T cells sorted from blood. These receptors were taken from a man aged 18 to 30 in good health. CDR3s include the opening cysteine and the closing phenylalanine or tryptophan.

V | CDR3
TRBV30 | CAWSPDRETQYF
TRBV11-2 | CASSLDWPPAGGRSTYEQYF
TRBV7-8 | CASGVSDSSYNEQFF
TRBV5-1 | CASSLETGRYEQYF
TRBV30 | CAWNRGLDQPQHF
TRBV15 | CATSRVQGSIDTGELFF
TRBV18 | CASSEGITGELFF
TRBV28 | CASSSVGTDTQYF
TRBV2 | CASTLGTGDSKNIQYF
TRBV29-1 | CSVDLPPDTQGFYEQYF
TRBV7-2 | CASSPRGANTEAFF
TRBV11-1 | CASSSRDRLGPVNF
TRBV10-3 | CAIKSVGNQPQHF
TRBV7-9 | CASSLLSGKGTDTQYF
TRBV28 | CASSLNTATLETQYF
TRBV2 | CASRQVHPNSGYSPLHF
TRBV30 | CAWSGKTGAGNTIYF
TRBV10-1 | CASSDLRTGSYEQYF
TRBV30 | CAWSGAYEQYF
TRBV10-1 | CASSESTGKSTGELFF
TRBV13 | CASSLGGSLGFEKLFF
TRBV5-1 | CASSDGQGSNEKLFF
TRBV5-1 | CASSLERGYNSPLHF
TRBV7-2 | CASSSTSGMLTQYF
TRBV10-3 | CAISESGAPGYGYTF
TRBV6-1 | CASEPRGSYTF
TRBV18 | CASSPGGAGPLLNTEAFF
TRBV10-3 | CAISVPGRTYEQYF
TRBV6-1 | CASSELLAGAYEQYF
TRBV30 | CAWSSPRQGRNYGYTF
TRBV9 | CASRQGAHNSPLHF
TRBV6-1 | CASRWDRALDSPLHF
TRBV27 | CASSPRDRGSYNEQFF
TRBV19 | CASSITRQGHQPQHF
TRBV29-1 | CSVEEWTGSSYNEQFF
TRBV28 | CASSLPRIMNTEAFF
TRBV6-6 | CASSQLGGETQYF